Listed here is a single T cell receptor (beta chain). V lost 6 bases to trimming and J lost 7 bases; unmatched junction nucleotides: 8. CDR3 length: 15 residues. The germline V gene encodes CDR1 MGHDK and CDR2 SYGVNS. This entry is derived from a study of blood T cell repertoires in COVID-19. Overall study context: The cDNA or gDNA used as material had been derived from T cells, B-cell-depleted T cells, or PBMCs.

Cohorts were assigned according to the clinical history that participants reported. Some clones are missing from TCRdb's copy, which holds only in-frame ones; the method was immunoSEQ multiplex PCR. This table has some 190,000 clones, roughly 83% appearing once. This TCR came from a woman in her 30s who had recovered from COVID-19. The sample comprised PBMCs or T cells enriched from blood (not recorded which). The V and J genes are TRBV25-1 and TRBJ1-4; 10 bases fit TRBD1. CDR3 nucleotides: TGTGCCAGCAGAGCAGACAGGGGGCGTAGTGAAAAACTGTTTTTT. Translating it yields CASRADRGRSEKLFF. The variable domain in full, completed from reference TRBV25-1 and TRBJ1-4, reads EADIYQTPRYLVIGTGKKITLECSQTMGHDKMYWYQQDPGMELHLIHYSYGVNSTEKGDLSSESTVSRIRTEHFPLTLESARPSHTSQYLCASRADRGRSEKLFFGSGTQLSVL.